These T cell receptor beta chains were read from a single sample in a study of blood T cell repertoires in COVID-19. The protocol was immunoSEQ multiplex PCR, while the TCRdb copy is restricted to in-frame clones and leaves out a portion. Altogether more than 250,000 clones are present, about 89% being singletons, with the ten largest covering under 3%. Sequenced sample: PBMCs or T cells enriched from blood (not recorded which). The receptors shown here come from a woman younger than 30 who had recovered from COVID-19. Each CDR3 is given with its conserved first and last residue. The D gene is left open where the match is weak. A clone size is listed for some rows: how often the clone was seen (once, few, many), or a class if it is expanded.

14,-,TRBV6-5,-,TRBJ2-5,TGTGCCAGCAGTAGGACACCGAAACCGGAGACCCAGTACTTC,CASSRTPKPETQYF
18,-,TRBV7-8,TRBD2,TRBJ2-1,TGTGCCAGCAGTGTGACTAGCGGGAGAGTGGTGGTTAAGGATGAGCAGTTCTTC,CASSVTSGRVVVKDEQFF
16,few,TRBV19,TRBD1,TRBJ1-2,TGTGCCAGTAGTCCCCCGGGACAGGGGGACCTCTATGGCTACACCTTC,CASSPPGQGDLYGYTF
16,-,TRBV5-6,TRBD1,TRBJ1-2,TGTGCCAGCAGCTCACAACCCCGGGCAGGGGGCCGTGGCTACACCTTC,CASSSQPRAGGRGYTF
15,-,TRBV27,-,TRBJ2-1,TGTGCCAGCACTCACCGGTCCCAGGGAGGCAATGAGCAGTTCTTC,CASTHRSQGGNEQFF
17,-,TRBV5-4,TRBD1,TRBJ2-3,TGTGCCAGCAGCCCCGACAGGGGGATCCGAGTAACAGATACGCAGTATTTT,CASSPDRGIRVTDTQYF
15,-,TRBV5-4,TRBD1,TRBJ1-1,TGTGCCAGCAGCCCAAGACAGGGAGAGTGGACTGAAGCTTTCTTT,CASSPRQGEWTEAFF
12,-,TRBV29-1,TRBD1,TRBJ1-2,TGCAGCGGAAGACAGGGGGATTATGGCTACACCTTC,CSGRQGDYGYTF
14,-,TRBV4-3,-,TRBJ2-3,TGCGCCAGCAGCCCTAGACCGGGCACAGATACGCAGTATTTT,CASSPRPGTDTQYF
15,-,TRBV6-2/TRBV6-3,TRBD1,TRBJ1-1,TGTGCCAGCAGTTACGAGGGACAGGGACGGAATGAAGCTTTCTTT,CASSYEGQGRNEAFF
15,-,TRBV4-3,-,TRBJ2-7,TGCGCCAGCAGCCGTGATGCAGGGATATCCTACGAGCAGTACTTC,CASSRDAGISYEQYF
16,-,TRBV7-8,TRBD1,TRBJ2-3,TGTGCCAGCAGCTCACAGGGGGTATTGAGCACAGATACGCAGTATTTT,CASSSQGVLSTDTQYF
13,-,TRBV10-1,-,TRBJ2-3,TGCGCCAGCAGTGACCTAGCAGGAGATACGCAGTATTTT,CASSDLAGDTQYF
14,-,TRBV7-9,-,TRBJ2-3,TGTGCCAGCAGCTTAATAGCCAGCACAGATACGCAGTATTTT,CASSLIASTDTQYF
17,-,TRBV11-2,-,TRBJ1-1,TGTGCCAGCAGCGCAATCGGGACAAAGGTTCTCCAAGCTGAAGCTTTCTTT,CASSAIGTKVLQAEAFF
19,-,TRBV23-1,-,TRBJ2-2,TGCGCCAGCAGTCAAATGGCGCCAGGGGTTTGGGAAAAGGCCGGGGAGCTGTTTTTT,CASSQMAPGVWEKAGELFF
14,few,TRBV29-1,-,TRBJ1-2,TGCAGCGTTGAATCGTTAGGGAGTAACTATGGCTACACCTTC,CSVESLGSNYGYTF
16,-,TRBV5-1,TRBD2,TRBJ2-2,TGCGCCAGTAAGACTAGCGGGGGTAAGGCGGCCGGGGAGCTGTTTTTT,CASKTSGGKAAGELFF
14,-,TRBV19,-,TRBJ1-5,TGTGCCAGTAGTATCACAGCGGGCAATCAGCCCCAGCATTTT,CASSITAGNQPQHF
18,few,TRBV28,TRBD1,TRBJ1-1,TGTGCCAGCAGTTACCCAAAAATCACAGGGGGCGGAAACACTGAAGCTTTCTTT,CASSYPKITGGGNTEAFF
15,-,TRBV6-5,TRBD1,TRBJ1-3,TGTGCCAGCAGACCAAACCGGGACAGGGAATCCACCATATATTTT,CASRPNRDRESTIYF
15,-,TRBV7-9,TRBD1,TRBJ2-3,TGTGCCAGCAGGCTGGACAGGGCTAGCACAGATACGCAGTATTTT,CASRLDRASTDTQYF
14,-,TRBV29-1,TRBD1,TRBJ2-7,TGCAGCGTCGAGTGTGATCGGGACAGCTACGAGCAGTACTTC,CSVECDRDSYEQYF
14,-,TRBV30,TRBD1,TRBJ2-7,TGTGCCTGGAGTGCCCCGGACAGGGGCTACGAGCAGTACTTC,CAWSAPDRGYEQYF
13,-,TRBV4-1,-,TRBJ2-5,TGCGCCAGCAGCCAAGATTTGCTCGCGGCCCAGTACTTC,CASSQDLLAAQYF
15,-,TRBV10-2,-,TRBJ1-5,TGCGCCAGCAGCGAAGGGGGTTATAGCAATCAGCCCCAGCATTTT,CASSEGGYSNQPQHF
14,-,TRBV6-2/TRBV6-3,-,TRBJ1-5,TGTGCCAGCAGCGGGAGTCAGGGCAATCAGCCCCAGCATTTT,CASSGSQGNQPQHF
14,-,TRBV14,-,TRBJ2-5,TGTGCCAGCAGTCGGACAGTTAACCAAGAGACCCAGTACTTC,CASSRTVNQETQYF
16,-,TRBV2,-,TRBJ1-4,TGTGCCAGCAGTGACCAGTTACAGGGTGCTAATGAAAAACTGTTTTTT,CASSDQLQGANEKLFF
12,once,TRBV30,-,TRBJ2-2,TGTGCCGGAAGGGGGGGCACCGGGGAGCTGTTTTTT,CAGRGGTGELFF
12,once,TRBV3-1/TRBV3-2,-,TRBJ1-2,TGTGCCAGCAGCCAAGAGTTAGGACAGCCCGTCTTC,CASSQELGQPVF
15,-,TRBV2,-,TRBJ2-1,TGTGCCAGCAGTGAAGGCAGAAGCTCCTACAATGAGCAGTTCTTC,CASSEGRSSYNEQFF
15,-,TRBV4-1,-,TRBJ1-2,TGCGCCAGCAGCCAACCCCGGACAGCCCTGGAGGGCTACACCTTC,CASSQPRTALEGYTF
15,-,TRBV9,-,TRBJ1-2,TGTGCCAGCAGCGGAGGCCCAGGGTATAACTATGGCTACACCTTC,CASSGGPGYNYGYTF
14,few,TRBV19,TRBD1,TRBJ1-3,TGTGCCAGCGTTGACAGGGGCTCTGGAAACACCATATATTTT,CASVDRGSGNTIYF
15,-,TRBV11-2,TRBD1,TRBJ1-1,TGTGCCAGCGACCGGGTCAGGACAGGGAACACTGAAGCTTTCTTT,CASDRVRTGNTEAFF
16,-,TRBV4-3,TRBD2,TRBJ2-1,TGCGCCAGCAGCCAGCAAGCGGGGGGACCGGACAATGAGCAGTTCTTC,CASSQQAGGPDNEQFF
14,once,TRBV25-1,TRBD2,TRBJ2-5,TGTGCCAGCAGTGGCCGACTAGCGGAAGAGACCCAGTACTTC,CASSGRLAEETQYF
14,-,TRBV2,-,TRBJ2-5,TGTGCCTGGAACTCTGGAGATAGGCGAGAGACCCAGTACTTC,CAWNSGDRRETQYF
13,-,TRBV30,-,TRBJ1-2,TGTGTTAGAGGGAACCCTTCTAACTATGGCTACACCTTC,CVRGNPSNYGYTF
15,-,TRBV27,TRBD1,TRBJ2-5,TGTGCCAGCAGCCTCTCCGCAGGACAGGGAGAGACCCAGTACTTC,CASSLSAGQGETQYF
13,-,TRBV19,-,TRBJ2-7,TGTGCCAGTAGTAACAGCCGCTCCTACGAGCAGTACTTC,CASSNSRSYEQYF
14,-,TRBV5-6,-,TRBJ1-6,TGTGCCAGCAGCTTGTCCGTCCTTAATTCACCCCTCCACTTT,CASSLSVLNSPLHF
15,few,TRBV28,TRBD2,TRBJ2-7,TGTGCCAGCAGTTCACTAACTAGCGGGCTGTACGAGCAGTACTTC,CASSSLTSGLYEQYF
14,-,TRBV7-3,-,TRBJ2-7,TGTGCCAGCAGTTTTGGGGCAGCCGACTACGAGCAGTACTTC,CASSFGAADYEQYF
13,-,TRBV29-1,TRBD1,TRBJ1-1,TGCAGCGGTCACAGGGGAACGAACACTGAAGCTTTCTTT,CSGHRGTNTEAFF
13,few,TRBV7-2,TRBD1,TRBJ2-7,TGTGCCAGCAGCTTGGGACAGGACTACGAGCAGTACTTC,CASSLGQDYEQYF
14,-,TRBV27,TRBD1,TRBJ1-1,TGTGCCAGCAGTTTAGGAGGGGGCGAGACTGAAGCTTTCTTT,CASSLGGGETEAFF
14,-,TRBV18,TRBD1,TRBJ1-2,TGTGCCAGCTCACTCGACAGGGGTGGCTATGGCTACACCTTC,CASSLDRGGYGYTF
12,-,TRBV30,-,TRBJ1-1,TGTGCCTGGAGTGCGACAGCAACTGAAGCTTTCTTT,CAWSATATEAFF